Below are 7 T cell receptor beta chains sequenced from a single sample in a study of shared clonotypes between healthy human individuals. Naive CD8 populations comprised CD45RO-negative cells positively selected for CCR7, excluding terminally differentiated effector memory CD45RA+ cells. Data came from immunoSEQ multiplex PCR; TCRdb stores just in-frame clones and leaves some out. This table holds roughly 2 million clones, about 94% found once. Sequenced sample: naive CD8+ T cells sorted from blood. The receptors derive from a man younger than 35 in good health.

This chain joins TRBV4-1 and TRBJ1-3; D may be TRBD1 (6 bases). This CDR3 has 17 residues. Germline CDR1 reads MGHRA; CDR2 reads YSYEKL. Trimming cost V 2 bases and J 2 bases, with 16 bases left between them. The chain's CDR3 is CASSQNRDPRAGNTIYF. The CDR3 region has the DNA TGCGCCAGCAGCCAAAACAGGGATCCAAGAGCTGGAAACACCATATATTTT.

This rearrangement joins TRBV30 to TRBJ2-3, with 8 bases lining up with TRBD2. The germline V gene has CDR1 GTSNPN and CDR2 SVGIG (reference sequence). The CDR3 is made up of 18 amino acids. V was pared by 0 bases and J by 0 bases, with 11 bases of the junction left unmatched. CDR3 amino acids: CAWSVTGGPWGSTDTQYF. As DNA, the CDR3 is TGTGCCTGGAGTGTAACGGGAGGGCCTTGGGGTAGCACAGATACGCAGTATTTT.

V gene TRBV6-6 combines with J gene TRBJ1-1, with D perhaps matching TRBD1 (5 bases). From germline, CDR1 is MNHNY and CDR2 SVGAGI (reference sequence). The V gene lost 0 bases and the J gene lost 8 bases, with 13 bases spanning the gap. The CDR3 totals 14 residues. CDR3 in amino acids: CASSYSSPGLEAFF. CDR3 DNA sequence: TGTGCCAGCAGTTACTCATCTCCGGGACTGGAAGCTTTCTTT.

This clone was counted a single time. This rearrangement joins TRBV4-3 to TRBJ2-1, with 13 bases identical to TRBD2. CDR1 is LGHNA and CDR2 is YSLEER in the germline V gene. V lost 4 bases, J lost 8 bases, and 8 bases stayed unmatched. This CDR3 is built from 16 residues. CDR3 region: CASSPVGLAGVDEQFF. The CDR3 DNA reads as TGCGCCAGCAGCCCGGTAGGACTAGCGGGAGTCGATGAGCAGTTCTTC.

The chain couples TRBV27 to TRBJ2-7; D ambiguous. This CDR3 region has 12 residues. Germline V CDR1 and CDR2: MNHEY, SMNVEV (reference sequence). V was cut by 8 bases and J by 7 bases, with 15 bases left in between. Here the CDR3 reads CASAPTLGEQYF. CDR3 sequence (DNA): TGTGCCAGCGCACCTACCTTGGGTGAGCAGTACTTC.

The V and J genes are TRBV28 and TRBJ1-2, with unresolved D. The V gene's germline CDR1 is MDHEN and CDR2 SYDVKM. The CDR3 has 13 residues. V was trimmed by 3 bases and J by 1 base, leaving 6 bases between them. The chain's CDR3 is CASSFRSNYGYTF. Written as DNA, the CDR3 is TGTGCCAGCAGTTTCCGGAGTAACTATGGCTACACCTTC.

This chain uses TRBV28 with TRBJ2-7, with D possibly being TRBD1 or TRBD2 (7 bases each). This CDR3 is built from 14 residues. V was shortened by 6 bases and J by 5 bases, with 17 bases between the two germline ends. Per the germline V gene, CDR1 is MDHEN and CDR2 is SYDVKM. The CDR3 bases are TGTGCCAGCAGCCCAGGGGGGGAGGCCCACGAGCAGTACTTC. This translates into CASSPGGEAHEQYF.